This T cell receptor beta chain was sequenced during a study of Graves' ophthalmopathy and Graves' hyperthyroidism. Findings and limits, study-wide: Most thyroid clonotypes with frequency above 0.001 were detected in blood too.

The authors amplified TCR beta CDR3 regions from RNA transcripts. Second-round multiplex PCR came after first-round RT-PCR with HTBI primers. One entry per CDR3 protein results from TCRdb running MiXCR on the multiplex PCR reads. The sample has 600,000 to 650,000 distinct CDR3 sequences; over 20% are singletons. PBMCs had their origin in fresh peripheral blood (approximately 9.7 ml). Comments on this clonotype: What it recognizes is unknown. A much larger clonotype is one base distant, so this may be a read error.

CDR3 length equals 15 residues. Germline values: CDR1 SGHNT, CDR2 YENEEA. Sequences were obtained from peripheral blood. The sequence derives from a woman between 18 and 30 years old with stable Graves' hyperthyroidism. Some clones in this sample may be carry-over from other donors' samples. The chain combines TRBV11-3 with TRBJ2-5, with 7 positions matching TRBD1. This CDR3 is CASSFRIGGSEAQYF. As DNA, the CDR3 is TGTGCCAGCAGCTTCCGGATAGGGGGCTCAGAGGCCCAGTACTTC.